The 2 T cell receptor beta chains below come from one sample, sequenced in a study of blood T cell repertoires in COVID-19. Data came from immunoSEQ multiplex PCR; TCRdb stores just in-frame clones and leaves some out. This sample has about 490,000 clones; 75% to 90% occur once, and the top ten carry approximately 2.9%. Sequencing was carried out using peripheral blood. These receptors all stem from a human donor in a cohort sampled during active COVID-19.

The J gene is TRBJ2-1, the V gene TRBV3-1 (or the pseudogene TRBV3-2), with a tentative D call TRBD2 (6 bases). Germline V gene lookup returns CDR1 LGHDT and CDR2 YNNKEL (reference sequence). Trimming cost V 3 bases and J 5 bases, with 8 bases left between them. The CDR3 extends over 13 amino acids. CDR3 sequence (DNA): TGTGCCAGCAGCCAGGACTACAACAATGAGCAGTTCTTC. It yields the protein CASSQDYNNEQFF.

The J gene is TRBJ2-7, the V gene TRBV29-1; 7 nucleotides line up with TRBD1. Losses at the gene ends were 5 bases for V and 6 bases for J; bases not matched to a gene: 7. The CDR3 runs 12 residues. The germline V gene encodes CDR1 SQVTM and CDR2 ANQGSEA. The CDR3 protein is CSVFQGESEQYF. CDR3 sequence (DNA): TGCAGCGTTTTTCAGGGGGAAAGCGAGCAGTACTTC.